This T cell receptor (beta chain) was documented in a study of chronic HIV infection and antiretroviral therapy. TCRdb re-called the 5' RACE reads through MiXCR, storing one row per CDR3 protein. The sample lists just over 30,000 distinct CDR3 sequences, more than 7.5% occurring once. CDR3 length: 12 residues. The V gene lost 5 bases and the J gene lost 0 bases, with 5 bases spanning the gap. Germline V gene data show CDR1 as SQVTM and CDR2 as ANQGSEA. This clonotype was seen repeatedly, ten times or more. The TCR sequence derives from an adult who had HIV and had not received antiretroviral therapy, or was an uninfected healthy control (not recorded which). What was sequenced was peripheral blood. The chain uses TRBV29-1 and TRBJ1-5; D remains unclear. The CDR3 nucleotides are TGCAGCGTTCAGGATAGCAATCAGCCCCAGCATTTT. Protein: CSVQDSNQPQHF.